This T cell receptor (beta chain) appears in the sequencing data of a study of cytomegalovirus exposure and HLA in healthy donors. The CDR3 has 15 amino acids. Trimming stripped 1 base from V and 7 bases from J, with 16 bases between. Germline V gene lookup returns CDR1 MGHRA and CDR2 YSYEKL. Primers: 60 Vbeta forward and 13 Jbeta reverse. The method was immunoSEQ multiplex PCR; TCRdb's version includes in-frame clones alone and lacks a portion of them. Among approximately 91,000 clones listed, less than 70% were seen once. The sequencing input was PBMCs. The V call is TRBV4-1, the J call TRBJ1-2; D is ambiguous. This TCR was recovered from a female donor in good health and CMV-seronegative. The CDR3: CASSQGSIGFRGYTF. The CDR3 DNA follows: TGCGCCAGCAGCCAAGGGAGCATCGGGTTTCGTGGCTACACCTTC.